This TCR beta chain came from a study of chemoradiotherapy in HPV16-positive cancers. In its sample, this clone was seen a few times. V gave up 2 bases and J gave up 11 bases, with 15 bases separating them. Germline CDR1 reads KGHSY; CDR2 reads FQNENV. The CDR3 loop spans 13 amino acids. Sequencing was performed with immunoSEQ multiplex PCR; in TCRdb, only in-frame clones are kept and a portion is missing. This sample has about 7,900 clones; roughly 76% occur once, and the top ten carry more than 8%. This receptor was identified in a human donor with HPV-associated anogenital cancer. The chain links TRBV16 to TRBJ1-1; possible D gene TRBD1, 6 bases. Sampling was done from a patient who underwent chemoradiotherapy. DNA of the CDR3: TGTGCCAGCAGCCAAACGGGGAGGGGGGCGGCTTTCTTT. Translation gives CASSQTGRGAAFF.